This entry lists 6 T cell receptor beta chains sequenced from one sample in a study of human T cells and chemical hapten exposure. A single record per CDR3 protein comes from TCRdb applying MiXCR to the RACE reads. The sample holds 300,000 to 450,000 distinct CDR3 sequences, nearly 5% seen once. Time point here: patch test 1, 2 weeks after DPC sensitization. Described treatment: therapeutic diphenylcyclopropenone sensitization with weekly scalp DPC. The sample was whole blood, taken in connection with sensitization to the hapten diphenylcyclopropenone (DPC). Source of these receptors: a woman aged 50 to 60 with alopecia areata. Some clones in this sample may be carry-over from other donors' samples.

The CDR3 DNA reads as TGCGCCGGCTCCGGGGGAGCAAAAGGGGACAATGAGCAGTTCTTC. Encoded protein: CAGSGGAKGDNEQFF. The V and J genes are TRBV5-1 and TRBJ2-1, with TRBD2 as a possible D gene (6 bases). Germline V gene lookup returns CDR1 SGHRS and CDR2 YFSETQ. This CDR3 comprises 15 residues. V was shortened by 10 bases and J by 5 bases, with 22 bases between the two germline ends.

At least ten counts were recorded for this clonotype. The CDR3 protein is CASSLEPTEAFF. The DNA for the CDR3 is TGTGCCAGCAGCTTAGAACCCACTGAAGCTTTCTTT. This chain joins TRBV7-9 and TRBJ1-1; D gene ambiguous. The germline CDR1 and CDR2 sequences are SEHNR and FQNEAQ (reference sequence). With 1 base removed from V and 4 bases from J, the gap between germline ends came to 4 bases. The CDR3 has 12 residues.

The chain couples TRBV5-6 to TRBJ1-5; perhaps TRBD1 as D (5 bases). From germline, CDR1 is SGHDT and CDR2 YYEEEE. The CDR3 extends over 14 amino acids. V was trimmed by 0 bases and J by 7 bases, leaving 11 bases between them. CDR3 sequence reads: CASSLAYGAQPQHF. The CDR3 DNA follows: TGTGCCAGCAGCTTGGCGTACGGGGCCCAGCCCCAGCATTTT.

Comment on this clonotype: This may arise from a read error, as a much more abundant clone is one base away. This chain links TRBV30 with TRBJ2-1; no clear D. Germline V gene data show CDR1 as GTSNPN and CDR2 as SVGIG (reference sequence). V was cut by 3 bases and J by 5 bases, with 11 bases left in between. The CDR3 runs 13 residues. The CDR3 sequence: CAWRERSNNEQFF. DNA for the CDR3: TGTGCCTGGAGGGAACGATCCAACAATGAGCAGTTCTTC.

This clonotype appeared many times. The chain couples TRBV30 to TRBJ1-3; the D is unclear. Germline V gene sequence: CDR1 GTSNPN, CDR2 SVGIG (reference sequence). This CDR3 has 16 residues. V lost 0 bases and J 0 bases, leaving 12 bases between the germline ends. The CDR3 here is CAWSVRRTLSGNTIYF. DNA for the CDR3: TGTGCCTGGAGTGTACGTCGGACTCTCTCTGGAAACACCATATATTTT.

The V call is TRBV12-3 or TRBV12-4, the J call TRBJ2-4, with TRBD2 matching 7 bases. V trimming: 3 bases; J trimming: 8 bases; junction bases outside the gene matches: 7. This CDR3 is built from 14 residues. The CDR3 reads CASSLGRGLDIQYF. The CDR3, as DNA: TGTGCCAGCAGTTTGGGGAGGGGATTGGACATTCAGTACTTC.